Listed below are T cell receptor beta chains from one sample, sequenced in a study of cytomegalovirus exposure and HLA in healthy donors. Assay used: immunoSEQ multiplex PCR; TCRdb lists only in-frame clones, some missing. This sample yields about 180,000 clones, of which 65% to 85% are seen a single time; under 2.5% belongs to the top ten. Specimen: PBMCs. These receptors all stem from a man aged 60 to 69 in good health and CMV-seronegative. Each CDR3 is given with its conserved first and last residue. Fields, in order: clone size, J gene, D gene, CDR3 length, V gene, CDR3 protein, CDR3 DNA. D genes are given only for firm matches. Rows may omit the clone size; those that give it use once, few, many or a size class.

once | TRBJ2-7 | TRBD1 | 13 | TRBV19 | CASRDRGVYEQYF | TGTGCCAGCCGGGACAGGGGTGTCTACGAGCAGTACTTC
. | TRBJ2-7 | TRBD2 | 19 | TRBV11-2 | CASSSVKGTSGGLVYEQYF | TGTGCCAGCAGCTCGGTCAAGGGGACTAGCGGGGGGCTCGTATACGAGCAGTACTTC
. | TRBJ1-2 | . | 13 | TRBV9 | CASSVGQKYGYTF | TGTGCCAGCAGCGTAGGGCAGAAGTATGGCTACACCTTC
. | TRBJ2-7 | . | 12 | TRBV29-1 | CSVAELASEQYF | TGCAGCGTTGCAGAACTAGCAAGCGAGCAGTACTTC
. | TRBJ2-1 | TRBD1 | 13 | TRBV29-1 | CSVAYRGQIEQFF | TGCAGCGTTGCGTACAGGGGCCAGATTGAGCAGTTCTTC
. | TRBJ2-5 | . | 14 | TRBV6-1 | CASSARQDQETQYF | TGTGCCAGCAGTGCGAGACAGGACCAAGAGACCCAGTACTTC
few | TRBJ2-7 | . | 12 | TRBV28 | CASSPPGDEQYF | TGTGCCAGCAGTCCCCCCGGGGACGAGCAGTACTTC
. | TRBJ2-1 | . | 14 | TRBV4-2 | CASSQTLGFNEQFF | TGTGCCAGCAGCCAAACACTAGGATTCAATGAGCAGTTCTTC
few | TRBJ1-2 | . | 12 | TRBV7-2 | CASTVGVNGYTF | TGTGCCAGCACCGTCGGTGTGAATGGCTACACCTTC
. | TRBJ2-3 | TRBD1 | 15 | TRBV29-1 | CSVEGGDRATDTQYF | TGCAGCGTTGAAGGTGGGGACAGGGCCACAGATACGCAGTATTTT
. | TRBJ2-5 | TRBD1 | 15 | TRBV19 | CASSTGTDAAATQYF | TGTGCCAGTAGTACAGGGACAGACGCCGCCGCGACCCAGTACTTC
. | TRBJ2-7 | TRBD1 | 14 | TRBV5-6 | CASSDRDSAYEQYF | TGTGCCAGCAGCGACCGGGACAGCGCCTACGAGCAGTACTTC
. | TRBJ1-2 | TRBD1 | 12 | TRBV29-1 | CSVEPGGNGYTF | TGCAGCGTTGAACCAGGGGGCAATGGCTACACCTTC
. | TRBJ1-2 | . | 14 | TRBV10-1 | CASSEPRGPYGYTF | TGCGCCAGCAGTGAGCCCAGGGGACCCTATGGCTACACCTTC
. | TRBJ1-5 | . | 17 | TRBV28 | CASTLFQTGSDNQPQHF | TGTGCCAGCACCCTCTTCCAAACAGGGTCGGACAATCAGCCCCAGCATTTT
. | TRBJ1-5 | . | 15 | TRBV19 | CASSMTGHDNQPQHF | TGTGCCAGTAGTATGACCGGACATGACAATCAGCCCCAGCATTTT